The 28 T cell receptor beta chains in this list originate from one sample, sequenced in a study of T cells in Graves' hyperthyroidism and ophthalmopathy. The TCR beta CDR3 regions underwent amplification using RNA transcripts as the source. The HTBI primer set was used in a first-round RT-PCR of the TCR CDR3. A single record per CDR3 protein comes from TCRdb applying MiXCR to the multiplex PCR reads. This table has roughly 500,000 distinct CDR3 sequences, roughly 13% appearing once. Input material: blood. The receptors were gathered from a woman in her twenties or thirties with Graves' hyperthyroidism that later progressed to Graves' ophthalmopathy.

This clonotype has only a few counts. The chain couples TRBV6-2 or TRBV6-3 to TRBJ2-7; 9 bases map to TRBD2. The J segment lost 2 bases and the V segment lost 6 bases, leaving 2 bases of the junction unmatched. Germline-derived CDR1 and CDR2 are MNHEY and SVGEGT. The CDR3 sequence is 13 residues long. This CDR3 is CASRTSGAYEQYF. For the CDR3, the DNA is TGTGCCAGCAGGACTAGCGGCGCCTACGAGCAGTACTTC.

The gene calls are TRBV30 and TRBJ2-7, with 9 bases matching TRBD2. CDR3 length: 13 amino acids. Trimming cost V 7 bases and J 3 bases; bases outside gene matches: 7. Germline V gene sequence: CDR1 GTSNPN, CDR2 SVGIG (reference sequence). The CDR3 DNA sequence: TGTGCCTCCCAAGGACTAGCGTACTACGAGCAGTACTTC. As protein: CASQGLAYYEQYF.

As to this clonotype: A read error is possible here, since a much larger clone lies one base away. CDR3 DNA: TGTGCCAGCAGCCAAGAGCGGGAGAGGCGAGACAATGAGCAGTTCTTC. It encodes CASSQERERRDNEQFF. This chain joins TRBV14 and TRBJ2-1; TRBD2 aligns across 7 bases. The CDR3 runs 16 residues. With V trimmed by 0 bases and J by 5 bases, 7 bases remained unmatched. Germline loops: CDR1 SGHDN, CDR2 FVKESK. Combining the CDR3 with reference TRBV14 and TRBJ2-1 gives the whole variable domain EAGVTQFPSHSVIEKGQTVTLRCDPISGHDNLYWYRRVMGKEIKFLLHFVKESKQDESGMPNNRFLAERTGGTYSTLKVQPAELEDSGVYFCASSQERERRDNEQFFGPGTRLTVL.

This clonotype was recorded at least ten times. This chain links TRBV11-2 with TRBJ1-3; the D is unclear. Germline loops: CDR1 SGHAT, CDR2 FQNNGV. V gave up 5 bases and J gave up 0 bases, with 17 bases separating them. The CDR3 covers 17 residues. The CDR3, as DNA: TGTGCCAGCAGCCGGCGACGAGCGGACGGCTCTGGAAACACCATATATTTT. Translating it yields CASSRRRADGSGNTIYF.

This clonotype was observed at least ten times. The chain links TRBV12-3 or TRBV12-4 to TRBJ2-2; D may be TRBD2 (5 bases). Trimming stripped 7 bases from V and 8 bases from J, with 17 bases between. The CDR3 length is 14 residues. This CDR3 is CASTLRGGSGELFF. CDR3 sequence (DNA): TGTGCCAGCACCCTTCGGGGTGGATCAGGGGAGCTGTTTTTT.

This clonotype occurred many times. The genes are TRBV6-2 or TRBV6-3 and TRBJ2-7; TRBD1 might be the D (6 bases). CDR3 length: 13 amino acids. CDR1 is MNHEY, CDR2 SVGEGT, per germline. V was clipped by 6 bases and J by 5 bases, with 14 bases between them. Here the CDR3 reads CASRLQGEDEQYF. CDR3 sequence (DNA): TGTGCCAGCAGGTTACAGGGTGAGGACGAGCAGTACTTC.

This clonotype was observed at least ten times. The rearrangement links TRBV27 to TRBJ1-2, with 7 bases fitting TRBD1. CDR3 size: 13 residues. CDR1 and CDR2 from the germline V gene are MNHEY and SMNVEV (reference sequence). The trim removed 6 bases at V and 2 bases at J, leaving 3 bases unmatched. The CDR3 spells CASSPTGNYGYTF. The CDR3 coding sequence is TGTGCCAGCAGCCCGACAGGGAACTATGGCTACACCTTC.

At least ten counts were recorded for this clonotype. This chain joins TRBV6-1 and TRBJ2-2; 7 bases are a match to TRBD2. The V gene's germline CDR1 is MNHNS and CDR2 SASEGT. This CDR3 is 15 amino acids long. V was clipped by 6 bases and J by 6 bases; unmatched bases: 10. The CDR3 is CASRASQGGAGELFF. The CDR3 nucleotides read TGTGCCAGCAGAGCTAGCCAGGGAGGGGCCGGGGAGCTGTTTTTT.

This clonotype was observed many times. The gene calls are TRBV19 and TRBJ2-3; unclear D gene. Germline assignment: CDR1 LNHDA and CDR2 SQIVND (reference sequence). The CDR3 is 15 amino acids. The V end was cut by 4 bases, the J end by 0 bases, with 11 bases between. CDR3 DNA: TGTGCCAGTAGTAACAAGGGCAGAAGCACAGATACGCAGTATTTT. Its protein product is CASSNKGRSTDTQYF.

This clonotype showed up many times. The CDR3 region is CASSLGSGNNNEQFF. As DNA, the CDR3 is TGTGCCAGCAGCTTAGGTAGCGGGAACAACAATGAGCAGTTCTTC. The chain joins TRBV11-2 to TRBJ2-1; 8 positions agree with TRBD2. The CDR3 covers 15 residues. The ends lost 1 base at V and 5 bases at J; junction bases unmatched: 4. CDR1 SGHAT and CDR2 FQNNGV come from the germline V gene.

At least ten counts were recorded for this clonotype. The rearrangement joins TRBV5-1 to TRBJ2-7, with 9 bases aligning to TRBD2. Trimming removed 0 bases from V and 3 bases from J; junction bases left unmatched: 4. CDR3 length equals 15 residues. The V gene's germline CDR1 is SGHRS and CDR2 YFSETQ. The DNA of the CDR3 is TGCGCCAGCAGCTTGGCCCCGACTAGCGGCTACGAGCAGTACTTC. Translated: CASSLAPTSGYEQYF.

This clonotype was detected ten times or more. The chain employs TRBV7-8 and TRBJ2-1, with 7 bases lining up with TRBD2. This CDR3 spans 16 amino acids. V lost 4 bases to trimming and J lost 1 base; unmatched junction nucleotides: 7. Looked up from germline, CDR1 is SGHVS and CDR2 is FQNEAQ. As DNA, the CDR3 is TGTGCCAGCAGCTCCCTGACTAGCATTTCCTACAATGAGCAGTTCTTC. Encoded protein: CASSSLTSISYNEQFF.

This clonotype was seen many times. A read error may produce the germline difference seen at one junction end. The chain is built from TRBV19 and TRBJ2-2, with D possibly matching TRBD2 (7 bases). CDR1 is LNHDA and CDR2 is SQIVND in the germline V gene (reference sequence). The CDR3 is 18 residues long. The CDR3 here is CASRIGGGGRANTGELFF. The CDR3 DNA reads as TGTGCCAGTAGGATAGGGGGGGGGGGCCGAGCCAACACCGGGGAGCTGTTTTTT.

On this clonotype: This may come from a read error, since a much larger clone is one base off. This rearrangement joins TRBV4-2 to TRBJ1-1; no definite D call. V dropped 0 bases and J dropped 3 bases, with 14 bases sitting between them. The germline gives CDR1 LGHNA, CDR2 YNFKEQ. The CDR3 is 16 amino acids. In DNA form, the CDR3 reads TGTGCCAGCAGCCAAGAGGGTTCTTCAAGGCACACTGAAGCTTTCTTT. Translated: CASSQEGSSRHTEAFF.

This clonotype was counted many times. V gene TRBV6-1 combines with J gene TRBJ1-1; D call uncertain. V lost 7 bases to trimming and J lost 0 bases, with 12 bases between them. The CDR3 is made up of 14 amino acids. Germline CDR1 reads MNHNS; CDR2 reads SASEGT. The CDR3 bases are TGTGCCAGCACTTACGGGAACGTGAACACTGAAGCTTTCTTT. Translating it yields CASTYGNVNTEAFF.

This clonotype was detected ten times or more. The gene calls are TRBV7-9 and TRBJ2-7, with TRBD2 matching over 11 bases. The CDR3 extends over 15 amino acids. V trimming: 5 bases; J trimming: 1 base; junction bases outside the gene matches: 4. Germline V gives CDR1 SEHNR, CDR2 FQNEAQ (reference sequence). Here the CDR3 reads CASSQGLAESYEQYF. For the CDR3, the DNA is TGTGCCAGCAGCCAGGGACTAGCGGAATCCTACGAGCAGTACTTC.

This clonotype has just a few counts. The chain has TRBV6-1 and TRBJ2-1, with TRBD2 as a possible D gene (6 bases). The length of the CDR3 is 16 residues. Trimming took off 6 bases at V and 9 bases at J, with 24 bases between the two ends. Germline values: CDR1 MNHNS, CDR2 SASEGT. CDR3 nucleotide sequence: TGTGCCAGCAGCTGTAAAGTGGACGGGAGTGGGGGTGAGCAGTTCTTC. Translating it yields CASSCKVDGSGGEQFF.

The table lists this clonotype with many counts. V and J are TRBV19 and TRBJ1-1; TRBD1 agrees at 7 bases. The CDR3 consists of 17 residues. Germline CDR1 and CDR2: LNHDA and SQIVND (reference sequence). Trimming cost V 4 bases and J 0 bases; bases outside gene matches: 11. DNA for the CDR3: TGTGCCAGTAGTAGAGGGTTCCAGGGGGGGATGAACACTGAAGCTTTCTTT. It specifies CASSRGFQGGMNTEAFF.

This clonotype was recorded at least ten times. As DNA, the CDR3 is TGTGCCACGACTAGCGGGAGCGAGTCCTACAATGAGCAGTTCTTC. The encoded protein is CATTSGSESYNEQFF. V is TRBV10-3 and J is TRBJ2-1; 12 nucleotides agree with TRBD2. Germline CDR1 and CDR2: ENHRY and SYGVKD. This CDR3 has 15 residues. With 10 bases clipped from V and 1 base from J, the junction kept 5 bases outside the gene matches.

The V and J genes are TRBV6-1 and TRBJ1-1; D is possibly TRBD1 (5 bases). CDR1 is MNHNS and CDR2 is SASEGT in the germline V gene. This CDR3 has 17 residues. Trimming shortened V by 6 bases and J by 1 base, and 21 bases separated the two germline ends. CDR3 protein: CASSNTMGWGTNTEAFF. As DNA, the CDR3 is TGTGCCAGCAGCAACACCATGGGGTGGGGGACGAACACTGAAGCTTTCTTT.

About this clonotype itself: A much bigger clone sits one base away, suggesting this may be a read error. This rearrangement joins TRBV7-7 to TRBJ2-5; D is possibly TRBD2 (5 bases). Germline CDR1 reads SSHAT; CDR2 reads FNYEAQ (reference sequence). The length of the CDR3 is 15 residues. This chain's CDR3 is CASSLFGSGFETLYF. CDR3 DNA sequence: TGTGCTAGCAGCTTGTTTGGGTCGGGGTTTGAGACCCTGTACTTC.

The chain is built from TRBV4-1 and TRBJ2-5; D gene ambiguous. From germline, CDR1 is MGHRA and CDR2 YSYEKL. The germline V and J ends were trimmed by 4 bases and 4 bases, with 10 bases remaining between them. This CDR3 comprises 13 residues. The CDR3 region has the DNA TGCGCCAGCAGCCGCTTAAGAGGAGAGACCCAGTACTTC. Translated, it gives CASSRLRGETQYF.

Ten or more counts support this clonotype. This rearrangement joins TRBV7-2 to TRBJ2-5; TRBD2 matches 12 bases. The ends lost 6 bases at V and 1 base at J; junction bases unmatched: 6. The CDR3 has 16 residues. CDR1 SGHTA and CDR2 FQGNSA come from the germline V gene. In nucleotides, the CDR3 is TGTGCCAGCAGACAACAACTAGCGGGAGGCCAAGAGACCCAGTACTTC. Translating it yields CASRQQLAGGQETQYF.

Points on this clonotype: A read error may explain this, as a much larger clone is one base away. The chain combines TRBV7-6 with TRBJ2-3; 8 nucleotides agree with TRBD2. With V trimmed by 5 bases and J by 2 bases, 3 bases remained unmatched. The CDR3 length is 14 residues. Germline CDR1 is SGHVS and CDR2 is FNYEAQ. The CDR3 loop is CASSRSGDTDTQYF. The CDR3 DNA is TGTGCCAGCAGCCGTAGCGGGGACACAGATACGCAGTATTTT.

Many counts were recorded for this clonotype. The chain joins TRBV5-8 to TRBJ2-1; possibly TRBD1 for D (6 bases). The germline CDR1 and CDR2 sequences are SGHTS and YDEGEE. The CDR3 spans 13 residues. Trimming shortened V by 4 bases and J by 5 bases, and 10 bases separated the two germline ends. The CDR3 is CASSLRTDNEQFF. The CDR3 DNA sequence: TGTGCCAGCAGCCTTCGGACAGACAATGAGCAGTTCTTC.

The sample holds many counts of this clonotype. The CDR3 coding sequence is TGTGCCACCAGCAGAGACCTGGGTGTGAGACAGCCCCAGCATTTT. Protein product: CATSRDLGVRQPQHF. V and J are TRBV15 and TRBJ1-5; D gene unclear. Germline assignment: CDR1 LNHNV and CDR2 YYDKDF (reference sequence). This CDR3 has 15 residues. Trimming removed 0 bases at V and 7 bases at J, with 13 bases between.

This clonotype was seen repeatedly, ten times or more. The chain is built from TRBV9 and TRBJ2-3; 8 bases are shared with TRBD1. The germline V gene encodes CDR1 SGDLS and CDR2 YYNGEE. The CDR3 loop spans 15 amino acids. V lost 4 bases to trimming and J lost 1 base; unmatched junction nucleotides: 5. CDR3 coding DNA: TGTGCCAGCAGCCCACAGGGGGGAGGCACAGATACGCAGTATTTT. Its translation: CASSPQGGGTDTQYF.

This clonotype has at least ten counts. The V gene is TRBV25-1, the J gene TRBJ2-1; TRBD1 aligns across 11 bases. The CDR3 sequence is 17 residues long. V gave up 2 bases and J gave up 7 bases; unmatched junction bases: 10. CDR1 and CDR2 from the germline V gene are MGHDK and SYGVNS. DNA for the CDR3: TGTGCCAGCAGTGAAGGCCCGGGACAGGGGGTAAGGAATGAGCAGTTCTTC. It translates to CASSEGPGQGVRNEQFF.